A selection of T cell receptor beta chains follows, all from one sample in a study of cytomegalovirus exposure and HLA in healthy donors. Profiling relied on immunoSEQ multiplex PCR, and the TCRdb table lists in-frame clones only, not all of them. The sample lists 150,000 or so clones; 70% to 85% were seen once. The sequenced material came from PBMCs. The receptors shown here come from a human donor in good health. Both conserved end residues are part of each CDR3. The D gene is left open where the match is weak. The size field is filled for only some rows; it gives once, few, many or a size class.

size: NA
D: TRBD1
V: TRBV18
length: 15
J: TRBJ1-6
DNA: TGTGCCAGCTCTCGCAGAGGACAGGAAGGTTCACCCCTCCACTTT
CDR3: CASSRRGQEGSPLHF

size: NA
D: NA
V: TRBV29-1
length: 11
J: TRBJ1-1
DNA: TGCAGCGTTGCGCACAGAACTGAAGCTTTCTTT
CDR3: CSVAHRTEAFF

size: NA
D: NA
V: TRBV2
length: 15
J: TRBJ1-5
DNA: TGTGCCAGCAGTGAGATTTTAGGGGATCATCAGCCCCAGCATTTT
CDR3: CASSEILGDHQPQHF

size: NA
D: TRBD1
V: TRBV27
length: 14
J: TRBJ1-1
DNA: TGTGCCAGCAGCCCCAGGGGGCCGAACACTGAAGCTTTCTTT
CDR3: CASSPRGPNTEAFF

size: NA
D: TRBD1
V: TRBV6-6
length: 15
J: TRBJ1-6
DNA: TGTGCCAGCAGACCCGAGGACAGGACCAATTCACCCCTCCACTTT
CDR3: CASRPEDRTNSPLHF

size: NA
D: NA
V: TRBV19
length: 13
J: TRBJ1-5
DNA: TGTGCCAGTAGTATGGTCGGGGATCAGCCCCAGCATTTT
CDR3: CASSMVGDQPQHF

size: once
D: NA
V: TRBV30
length: 14
J: TRBJ2-7
DNA: TGTGCCTGGAGTGTACCCTCTAGCTTGGGTGAGCAGTACTTC
CDR3: CAWSVPSSLGEQYF

size: NA
D: NA
V: TRBV29-1
length: 15
J: TRBJ2-1
DNA: TGCAGCGTCCCATCCGACAGGACCACCTACAATGAGCAGTTCTTC
CDR3: CSVPSDRTTYNEQFF

size: NA
D: NA
V: TRBV2
length: 13
J: TRBJ1-3
DNA: TGTGCCATCTTACAGGACTCTGGAAACACCATATATTTT
CDR3: CAILQDSGNTIYF

size: NA
D: NA
V: TRBV5-4
length: 13
J: TRBJ1-1
DNA: TGTGCCAGCAGCTTCGGGGTTGGGACTGAAGCTTTCTTT
CDR3: CASSFGVGTEAFF

size: NA
D: TRBD1
V: TRBV7-8
length: 15
J: TRBJ2-5
DNA: TGTGCCAGCAGCTGGGACAGGGCGCGATGGGAGACCCAGTACTTC
CDR3: CASSWDRARWETQYF

size: NA
D: TRBD2
V: TRBV7-2
length: 14
J: TRBJ2-7
DNA: TGTGCCAGCAGCCGCGGGGGGTTTACCTACGAGCAGTACTTC
CDR3: CASSRGGFTYEQYF

size: NA
D: NA
V: TRBV7-2
length: 15
J: TRBJ2-5
DNA: TGTGCCAGCAGCTTGGGGTTGGGGGCCCAAGAGACCCAGTACTTC
CDR3: CASSLGLGAQETQYF

size: NA
D: NA
V: TRBV20-1
length: 11
J: TRBJ2-7
DNA: TGCAGTGCGAGGACAACCTACGAGCAGTACTTC
CDR3: CSARTTYEQYF

size: NA
D: TRBD1
V: TRBV13
length: 16
J: TRBJ1-1
DNA: TGTGCCAGCAGCTTAGGCCAAAGGGGGCTGGTTACTGAAGCTTTCTTT
CDR3: CASSLGQRGLVTEAFF

size: NA
D: NA
V: TRBV30
length: 11
J: TRBJ2-7
DNA: TGTGCCTGGAGTGTCGGCTACGAGCAGTACTTC
CDR3: CAWSVGYEQYF

size: NA
D: NA
V: TRBV7-2
length: 15
J: TRBJ2-1
DNA: TGTGCCAGCAGCTTAGGGCAACACTCCTACAATGAGCAGTTCTTC
CDR3: CASSLGQHSYNEQFF

size: NA
D: NA
V: TRBV27
length: 14
J: TRBJ1-3
DNA: TGTGCCAGCAGTTTAAGGGGTGCCGGAAACACCATATATTTT
CDR3: CASSLRGAGNTIYF

size: NA
D: TRBD2
V: TRBV6-5
length: 16
J: TRBJ2-5
DNA: TGTGCCAGCAGTTACGAACTAGCGGGGAACCAAGAGACCCAGTACTTC
CDR3: CASSYELAGNQETQYF

size: NA
D: NA
V: TRBV1
length: 18
J: TRBJ2-3
DNA: TGCACCAGCAGCCAAGACCTGACTAGCGGGGGGCTCACAGATACGCAGTATTTT
CDR3: CTSSQDLTSGGLTDTQYF

size: NA
D: NA
V: TRBV5-6
length: 16
J: TRBJ1-3
DNA: TGTGCCAGCAGCTTGGTGCGGGTAAACAGCCGAAACACCATATATTTT
CDR3: CASSLVRVNSRNTIYF

size: NA
D: TRBD1
V: TRBV5-8
length: 15
J: TRBJ1-2
DNA: TGTGCCAGCAGCATCGGGACAGACCCCGACTATGGCTACACCTTC
CDR3: CASSIGTDPDYGYTF

size: NA
D: TRBD1
V: TRBV29-1
length: 13
J: TRBJ1-6
DNA: TGCAGCGTCCGAGACAGGGAAGAAGGGCCCCTCCACTTT
CDR3: CSVRDREEGPLHF

size: once
D: TRBD1
V: TRBV7-9
length: 15
J: TRBJ2-7
DNA: TGTGCCAGCAGCCCCACCCCACAGGGGGCGGGGGAGCAGTACTTC
CDR3: CASSPTPQGAGEQYF

size: NA
D: NA
V: TRBV5-6
length: 14
J: TRBJ1-5
DNA: TGTGCCAGCAGCACACAGGGAAGTAATCAGCCCCAGCATTTT
CDR3: CASSTQGSNQPQHF

size: NA
D: NA
V: TRBV19
length: 16
J: TRBJ1-4
DNA: TGTGCCAGTAGGGCAGATACAGGGTGGGCTAATGAAAAACTGTTTTTT
CDR3: CASRADTGWANEKLFF

size: NA
D: TRBD1
V: TRBV6-1
length: 14
J: TRBJ1-1
DNA: TGTGCCAGCAGTGCGACCCGACAGGGTGCTGAAGCTTTCTTT
CDR3: CASSATRQGAEAFF

size: NA
D: NA
V: TRBV7-6
length: 12
J: TRBJ1-1
DNA: TGTGCCAGCCTGGGGGGTGACACTGAAGCTTTCTTT
CDR3: CASLGGDTEAFF

size: NA
D: TRBD2
V: TRBV7-9
length: 15
J: TRBJ2-1
DNA: TGTGCCAGCAGCTTTGCCACTAGCGGGGGGTATGAGCAGTTCTTC
CDR3: CASSFATSGGYEQFF

size: NA
D: TRBD1
V: TRBV5-1
length: 12
J: TRBJ1-1
DNA: TGCGCCAGCAGCTCTGACAGGGCCGGAGCTTTCTTT
CDR3: CASSSDRAGAFF

size: NA
D: TRBD2
V: TRBV27
length: 16
J: TRBJ2-1
DNA: TGTGCCAGCAGCGTTAGCGGGGGTGAAACATACAATGAGCAGTTCTTC
CDR3: CASSVSGGETYNEQFF

size: NA
D: NA
V: TRBV29-1
length: 13
J: TRBJ2-7
DNA: TGCAGCGTTAAGGTAACGGGGAGCCACGAGCAGTACTTC
CDR3: CSVKVTGSHEQYF

size: NA
D: TRBD2
V: TRBV27
length: 16
J: TRBJ2-7
DNA: TGTGCCAGCAGTTTACTATTGACTAGCGGAGGCTACGAGCAGTACTTC
CDR3: CASSLLLTSGGYEQYF

size: NA
D: TRBD2
V: TRBV4-1
length: 16
J: TRBJ2-1
DNA: TGCGCCAGCAGCCAAAGAGCGGGGGAGGGGTCCAATGAGCAGTTCTTC
CDR3: CASSQRAGEGSNEQFF

size: NA
D: NA
V: TRBV2
length: 14
J: TRBJ1-2
DNA: TGTGCCAGCAGTGGCCTACGGGACACAGGTGGCTACACCTTC
CDR3: CASSGLRDTGGYTF

size: NA
D: NA
V: TRBV7-8
length: 14
J: TRBJ1-4
DNA: TGTGCCAGCAGCTGGACAGCGTTGAATGAAAAACTGTTTTTT
CDR3: CASSWTALNEKLFF

size: NA
D: NA
V: TRBV2
length: 15
J: TRBJ1-5
DNA: TGTGCCAGCAGTGAATGGCAGGGAAGCAATCAGCCCCAGCATTTT
CDR3: CASSEWQGSNQPQHF

size: NA
D: TRBD1
V: TRBV9
length: 14
J: TRBJ2-7
DNA: TGTGCCAGCAGCGGACAGGGAAATCCCTACGAGCAGTACTTC
CDR3: CASSGQGNPYEQYF

size: NA
D: NA
V: TRBV6-1
length: 12
J: TRBJ1-4
DNA: TGTGCCAGTAGGGACTCAAATGAAAAACTGTTTTTT
CDR3: CASRDSNEKLFF

size: few
D: NA
V: TRBV7-8
length: 16
J: TRBJ1-5
DNA: TGTGCCAGCAGCTTAATTGGTGTGGGGGGGGATCAGCCCCAGCATTTT
CDR3: CASSLIGVGGDQPQHF

size: NA
D: NA
V: TRBV9
length: 17
J: TRBJ1-1
DNA: TGTGCCAGCAGCGTAGGGTCCATCGTGAGATTGAACACTGAAGCTTTCTTT
CDR3: CASSVGSIVRLNTEAFF

size: few
D: TRBD1
V: TRBV7-6
length: 13
J: TRBJ1-4
DNA: TGTGCCAGCAGCTGGGACAGGGGCGAAAAACTGTTTTTT
CDR3: CASSWDRGEKLFF

size: NA
D: NA
V: TRBV9
length: 16
J: TRBJ1-2
DNA: TGTGCCAGCAGCTCTGAAAGAGGTGTGGAAGCCTATGGCTACACCTTC
CDR3: CASSSERGVEAYGYTF

size: NA
D: NA
V: TRBV6-1
length: 13
J: TRBJ1-5
DNA: TGTGCCAGCAGCCCCGACAGAAATCAGCCCCAGCATTTT
CDR3: CASSPDRNQPQHF

size: NA
D: TRBD2
V: TRBV7-9
length: 17
J: TRBJ2-3
DNA: TGTGCCAGCAGCTTAGGGGCAGCGGGGGCCCTCACAGATACGCAGTATTTT
CDR3: CASSLGAAGALTDTQYF

size: few
D: NA
V: TRBV7-9
length: 11
J: TRBJ2-7
DNA: TGTGCCAGCAGCCGCAGTTTCGAGCAGTACTTC
CDR3: CASSRSFEQYF

size: NA
D: TRBD1
V: TRBV11-2
length: 16
J: TRBJ1-4
DNA: TGTGCCAGCAGCTTAAATAAGGGACAGGGGAGTGAAAAACTGTTTTTT
CDR3: CASSLNKGQGSEKLFF